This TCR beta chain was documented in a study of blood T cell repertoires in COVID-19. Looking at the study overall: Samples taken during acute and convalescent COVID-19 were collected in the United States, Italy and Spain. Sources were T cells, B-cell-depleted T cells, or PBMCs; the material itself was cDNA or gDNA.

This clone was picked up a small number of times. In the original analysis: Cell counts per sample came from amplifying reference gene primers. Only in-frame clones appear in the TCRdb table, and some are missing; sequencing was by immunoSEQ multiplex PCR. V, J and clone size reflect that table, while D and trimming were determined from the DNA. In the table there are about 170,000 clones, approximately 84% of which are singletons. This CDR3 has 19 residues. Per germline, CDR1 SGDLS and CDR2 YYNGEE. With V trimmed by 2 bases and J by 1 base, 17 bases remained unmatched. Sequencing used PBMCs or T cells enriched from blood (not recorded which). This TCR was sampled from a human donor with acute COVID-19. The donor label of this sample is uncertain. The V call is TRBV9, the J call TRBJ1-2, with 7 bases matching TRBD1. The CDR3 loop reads CASSVSPGTAAGRNYGYTF. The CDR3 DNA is TGTGCCAGCAGCGTTTCCCCGGGGACAGCCGCAGGACGTAACTATGGCTACACCTTC.